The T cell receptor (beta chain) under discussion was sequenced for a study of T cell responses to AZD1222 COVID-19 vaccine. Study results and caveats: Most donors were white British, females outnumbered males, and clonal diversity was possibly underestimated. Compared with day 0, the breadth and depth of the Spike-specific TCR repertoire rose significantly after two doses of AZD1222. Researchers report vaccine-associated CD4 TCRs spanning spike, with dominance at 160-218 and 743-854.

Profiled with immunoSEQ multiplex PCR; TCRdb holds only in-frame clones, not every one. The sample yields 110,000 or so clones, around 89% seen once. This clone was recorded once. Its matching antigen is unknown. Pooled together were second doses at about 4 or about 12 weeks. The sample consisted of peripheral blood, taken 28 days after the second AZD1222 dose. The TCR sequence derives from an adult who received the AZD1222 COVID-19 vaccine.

The DNA for the CDR3 is TGTGCCAGCAGCGTACAGAGCTCCTACAATGAGCAGTTCTTC. Protein sequence: CASSVQSSYNEQFF. The V gene is TRBV11-2, the J gene TRBJ2-1; D gene uncertain. Germline-derived CDR1 and CDR2 are SGHAT and FQNNGV. This CDR3 is 14 amino acids long. V was cut by 5 bases and J by 0 bases, with 8 bases left in between.